These 30 T cell receptor beta chains were all obtained from the same sample, sequenced in a study of post-analysis software for immune sequencing data (dated by TCRdb to between 2014 and 2016). The full study reports these points: Patients showed significantly higher frequencies than controls for five TRBV segments, among them TRBV5-6, TRBV5-1 and TRBV20-1.

The library was produced with PCR. Sequenced on an Illumina HiSeq 2500. Unique molecular identifiers were incorporated into TCR beta cDNA libraries to reduce PCR and sequencing biases. TCRdb reran the public reads through fastp at Q25 and MiXCR, keeping productive beta chains. Rows with one shared CDR3 protein collapse into an entry with the most common genes and DNA. Present in this sample are approximately 460,000 distinct CDR3 sequences, less than 45% of which were seen just once. The ten largest clones represent 9% to 14% of the sample. These TCRs are of unknown antigen specificity. The sequencing input was blood. The receptors here all came from a girl aged 5-17 years with multiple sclerosis.

The gene calls are TRBV28 and TRBJ1-2; tentative D call: TRBD1 (6 bases). The germline gives CDR1 MDHEN, CDR2 SYDVKM. The CDR3 is 13 amino acids. V was trimmed by 2 bases and J by 5 bases, leaving 9 bases between them. CDR3 DNA: TGTGCCAGCAGTTTACAGGGGTGGTATGGCTACACCTTC. Its translation is CASSLQGWYGYTF.

The chain is built from TRBV28 and TRBJ2-5, with 10 bases lining up with TRBD2. There are 17 residues in the CDR3. CDR1 is MDHEN and CDR2 is SYDVKM in the germline V gene. V shed 5 bases and J 2 bases; nucleotides not matched to a gene: 11. The CDR3 coding sequence is TGTGCCAGCAGTAGCAGGGTACTAGCGGGACCACAAGAGACCCAGTACTTC. Its translation: CASSSRVLAGPQETQYF.

The J gene is TRBJ2-1, the V gene TRBV6-5; D perhaps matches TRBD2 (6 bases). The CDR3 runs 19 residues. V gave up 2 bases and J gave up 0 bases, with 20 bases separating them. CDR1 and CDR2 from the germline V gene are MNHEY and SVGAGI. The CDR3 here is CASSYRSTSSQHSYNEQFF. DNA for the CDR3: TGTGCCAGCAGTTACCGATCGACTAGTTCCCAGCACTCCTACAATGAGCAGTTCTTC.

The CDR3 coding sequence is TGCGCCAGCAGCTTGGGGGCAGGGGGCTACACTGAAGCTTTCTTT. Encoded protein: CASSLGAGGYTEAFF. This chain joins TRBV5-1 and TRBJ1-1, with 8 bases matching TRBD1. CDR3 length: 15 residues. V was clipped by 0 bases and J by 3 bases; unmatched bases: 4. Germline-derived CDR1 and CDR2 are SGHRS and YFSETQ.

This clonotype was observed a few times. The chain combines TRBV2 with TRBJ1-2; D is perhaps TRBD1 (5 bases). Germline-derived CDR1 and CDR2 are SNHLY and FYNNEI. The CDR3 is made up of 19 amino acids. The V gene lost 7 bases and the J gene lost 5 bases, with 32 bases spanning the gap. The CDR3 region has the DNA TGTGCCAGCATCCGACCCCGGCGTGGCTTAGGGGCATCCATATATGGCTACACCTTC. Amino acid sequence: CASIRPRRGLGASIYGYTF.

The rearrangement links TRBV6-5 to TRBJ2-7; the match to TRBD2 covers 12 bases. The germline V gene has CDR1 MNHEY and CDR2 SVGAGI. The V and J ends lost 5 bases and 7 bases, in that order; junction bases with no gene match: 9. This CDR3 is built from 15 residues. Written as DNA, the CDR3 is TGTGCCAGCAGTGAGCTAGCGGGAGGGCCTAGTGAGCAGTACTTC. Translating it yields CASSELAGGPSEQYF.

This clonotype was observed once. One end of the junction is discordant with germline, which a read error may explain. This chain links TRBV28 with TRBJ2-5; 7 positions agree with TRBD2. This CDR3 has 14 residues. Germline V gene sequence: CDR1 MDHEN, CDR2 SYDVKM. The DNA of the CDR3 is TGTGCCAGCAGTTTAACTAGCGACCAAGGGACCCAGTACTTC. Its protein is CASSLTSDQGTQYF.

The chain has TRBV12-3 or TRBV12-4 and TRBJ1-6; 9 bases map to TRBD1. J gave up 7 bases and V 6 bases, and 7 bases lay outside the gene matches. This CDR3 has 15 residues. The CDR3 DNA reads as TGTGCCAGCAGGCTGGGACAGGGATACAATTCACCCCTCCACTTT. Amino acids: CASRLGQGYNSPLHF.

This chain links TRBV6-6 with TRBJ1-1; tentative D call: TRBD1 (6 bases). V shed 4 bases and J shed 2 bases, with 14 bases lying between them. Germline V gives CDR1 MNHNY, CDR2 SVGAGI (reference sequence). The CDR3 runs to 15 residues. The CDR3 protein is CASSSSRTDNTEAFF. CDR3 bases: TGTGCCAGCAGTTCCTCTCGGACAGACAACACTGAAGCTTTCTTT.

This clonotype was seen more than once but under ten times. The chain couples TRBV20-1 to TRBJ2-1, with TRBD2 identical over 10 bases. J lost 6 bases, V lost 8 bases, and 13 bases had no gene match. The CDR3 is 15 residues long. Germline-derived CDR1 and CDR2 are DFQATT and SNEGSKA (reference sequence). CDR3 residues: CSTFGLAGVSNEQFF. The CDR3 coding sequence is TGCAGTACGTTTGGGCTAGCGGGAGTTTCCAATGAGCAGTTCTTC.

This rearrangement joins TRBV6-6 to TRBJ2-2; unclear D gene. This CDR3 has 15 amino acids. Germline V gene sequence: CDR1 MNHNY, CDR2 SVGAGI (reference sequence). V shed 2 bases and J shed 1 base, with 8 bases lying between them. CDR3 protein: CASSYDTRNTGELFF. In DNA, the CDR3 is TGTGCCAGCAGTTACGATACTCGGAACACCGGGGAGCTGTTTTTT.

This clonotype was seen only once. The V and J genes are TRBV7-8 and TRBJ2-1; D is unresolved. The V and J ends lost 5 bases and 8 bases respectively, with 25 bases between them. CDR3 length: 17 amino acids. Per the germline V gene, CDR1 is SGHVS and CDR2 is FQNEAQ. The CDR3 sequence is CASSAGSRAAPWDEQFF. The CDR3 DNA reads as TGTGCCAGCAGCGCAGGTTCTCGGGCAGCACCCTGGGATGAGCAGTTCTTC.

The CDR3 loop is CAMSLPDSGNTIYF. The DNA of the CDR3 is TGTGCCATGAGTTTACCAGACTCTGGAAACACCATATATTTT. The rearrangement links TRBV10-3 to TRBJ1-3; no firm D call. Trimming shortened V by 9 bases and J by 0 bases, and 12 bases separated the two germline ends. Germline V gives CDR1 ENHRY, CDR2 SYGVKD. CDR3 length: 14 residues.

In this sample, this clonotype turned up many times. The genes are TRBV12-3 or TRBV12-4 and TRBJ2-3; 9 bases line up with TRBD1. The CDR3 has 14 amino acids. J was trimmed by 5 bases and V by 7 bases; bases with no gene match: 7. The DNA for the CDR3 is TGTGCCAGCACTCCGGGACAGGGAGAAGATACGCAGTATTTT. It encodes CASTPGQGEDTQYF.

The V gene is TRBV4-1, the J gene TRBJ2-7; TRBD2 aligns across 11 bases. V lost 3 bases and J lost 6; bases outside the gene matches: 10. This CDR3 is 16 amino acids long. Germline V gene lookup returns CDR1 MGHRA and CDR2 YSYEKL. CDR3 DNA sequence: TGCGCCAGCAGCCATCAACCCGGGACTAGCGGAGTCGAGCAGTACTTC. The encoded protein is CASSHQPGTSGVEQYF.

This sequence joins TRBV29-1 and TRBJ2-3, with D possibly TRBD2 on 6 matching bases. V was clipped by 6 bases and J by 2 bases, with 18 bases between them. The CDR3 extends over 15 amino acids. Germline V gene lookup returns CDR1 SQVTM and CDR2 ANQGSEA. The CDR3 coding sequence is TGCAGCGTGTCTAAAGGGTGGGGGGACACAGATACGCAGTATTTT. Amino acids: CSVSKGWGDTDTQYF.

This clonotype was observed a handful of times. The rearrangement links TRBV12-3 or TRBV12-4 to TRBJ2-3; TRBD1 agrees at 8 bases. This CDR3 is 14 amino acids long. With 6 bases clipped from V and 4 bases from J, the junction kept 6 bases outside the gene matches. CDR3 protein: CASSRTGKADTQYF. The CDR3 DNA reads TGTGCCAGCAGCCGGACAGGGAAAGCAGATACGCAGTATTTT.

CDR3 amino acids: CASSLLAGVAGEQYF. The CDR3 bases are TGTGCCAGCTCGCTGTTGGCGGGAGTGGCCGGAGAGCAGTACTTC. This sequence joins TRBV18 and TRBJ2-5; 7 nucleotides line up with TRBD2. The germline V gene encodes CDR1 KGHSH and CDR2 LQKENI. This CDR3 is built from 15 residues. V was pared by 6 bases and J by 11 bases, with 18 bases of the junction left unmatched.

CDR3: CSARKQESNEKLFF. In nucleotides, the CDR3 is TGCAGTGCTAGAAAACAGGAGTCCAATGAAAAACTGTTTTTT. The J gene is TRBJ1-4, the V gene TRBV20-1; TRBD1 might be the D (5 bases). CDR3 size: 14 residues. From germline, CDR1 is DFQATT and CDR2 SNEGSKA (reference sequence). V shed 2 bases and J shed 5 bases, with 12 bases lying between them.

The count of this clonotype is one. V gene TRBV27 combines with J gene TRBJ2-6, with TRBD2 as a possible D gene (7 bases). The CDR3 covers 20 residues. V was trimmed by 0 bases and J by 0 bases, leaving 18 bases between them. Germline CDR1 and CDR2: MNHEY and SMNVEV (reference sequence). CDR3 region: CASSLSLVGGASSGANVLTF. The CDR3 nucleotides read TGTGCCAGCAGTTTATCACTCGTTGGGGGGGCAAGCTCTGGGGCCAACGTCCTGACTTTC.

The genes are TRBV18 and TRBJ1-2; D is unresolved. CDR1 is KGHSH, CDR2 LQKENI, per germline. Trimming removed 6 bases at V and 3 bases at J, with 14 bases between. The CDR3 has 14 amino acids. CDR3 loop: CASSTGEDHYGYTF. CDR3 sequence (DNA): TGTGCCAGCTCCACCGGGGAGGATCACTATGGCTACACCTTC.

This clonotype was seen a handful of times. The V and J genes are TRBV5-1 and TRBJ2-7; D gene uncertain. The CDR3 is made up of 13 amino acids. Germline assignment: CDR1 SGHRS and CDR2 YFSETQ. The ends were cut back, 0 bases at V and 5 bases at J, with 9 bases in the middle. In nucleotides, the CDR3 is TGCGCCAGCAGCTTGGCCATAGGGAACGAGCAGTACTTC. Amino acid sequence: CASSLAIGNEQYF.

The rearrangement links TRBV3-1 to TRBJ2-1; 10 nucleotides agree with TRBD2. The CDR3 is 14 amino acids. Trimming at V came to 5 bases and at J to 5 bases, leaving 3 bases not matched to a gene. Germline-derived CDR1 and CDR2 are LGHDT and YNNKEL (reference sequence). This CDR3 reads CASSYGLADNEQFF. In nucleotides, the CDR3 is TGTGCCAGCAGCTACGGACTAGCGGACAATGAGCAGTTCTTC.

This chain uses TRBV20-1 with TRBJ2-3; 7 bases map to TRBD1. The CDR3 has 17 residues. Germline CDR1 DFQATT, CDR2 SNEGSKA (reference sequence). V shed 5 bases, J shed 0 bases, and the junction held 14 bases outside the gene matches. The CDR3 region has the DNA TGCAGTGCTCTAAGTTTAGGGACAGTCCTTAGCACAGATACGCAGTATTTT. It is translated as CSALSLGTVLSTDTQYF.

This clonotype was seen a few times. V and J are TRBV7-2 and TRBJ1-2; D remains unclear. The CDR3 is 10 residues long. Germline lookup yields CDR1 SGHTA and CDR2 FQGNSA. V lost 2 bases, J lost 5 bases, and 0 bases lay in between. The CDR3 loop reads CASSLYGYTF. CDR3 bases: TGTGCCAGCAGCTTATATGGCTACACCTTC.

The chain is built from TRBV20-1 and TRBJ2-1; 8 bases align to TRBD2. J gave up 9 bases and V 1 base, and 14 bases lay outside the gene matches. The CDR3 runs to 16 residues. CDR1 DFQATT and CDR2 SNEGSKA come from the germline V gene (reference sequence). CDR3: CSARVNPAGVGSEQFF. CDR3 coding DNA: TGCAGTGCTAGAGTTAATCCAGCGGGAGTAGGTAGTGAGCAGTTCTTC.

The V gene is TRBV18, the J gene TRBJ2-7, with D possibly TRBD1 on 5 matching bases. CDR1 is KGHSH, CDR2 LQKENI, per germline. The V end lost 3 bases, the J end lost 7 bases, and 19 bases lay between the germline ends. The CDR3 extends over 15 amino acids. DNA for the CDR3: TGTGCCAGCTCACCCGAAGGGTCAGGGATTTGGGAGCAGTACTTC. Amino acid sequence: CASSPEGSGIWEQYF.

The genes are TRBV6-5 and TRBJ2-2, with D perhaps assigned TRBD1 or TRBD2 (5 bases each). The CDR3 spans 18 residues. CDR1 is MNHEY and CDR2 is SVGAGI in the germline V gene. V gave up 0 bases and J gave up 2 bases, with 16 bases separating them. CDR3 DNA: TGTGCCAGCAGTTACTCGTCAGGGAGTAAACCAAACACCGGGGAGCTGTTTTTT. The encoded protein is CASSYSSGSKPNTGELFF.

V gene TRBV29-1 combines with J gene TRBJ2-3; possibly TRBD1 for D (5 bases). V shed 5 bases and J shed 1 base, with 10 bases lying between them. CDR1 is SQVTM and CDR2 is ANQGSEA in the germline V gene. This CDR3 comprises 13 residues. The CDR3 sequence: CSVRQLGTDTQYF. For the CDR3, the DNA is TGCAGCGTTCGACAGCTTGGCACAGATACGCAGTATTTT.

The chain combines TRBV7-9 with TRBJ1-1; D is undetermined. Trimming pared 8 bases from V and 7 bases from J, leaving 5 bases between. The CDR3 spans 9 residues. The germline V gene has CDR1 SEHNR and CDR2 FQNEAQ (reference sequence). The CDR3 nucleotides are TGTGCCAGCGGCATTGAAGCTTTCTTT. Encoded protein: CASGIEAFF.